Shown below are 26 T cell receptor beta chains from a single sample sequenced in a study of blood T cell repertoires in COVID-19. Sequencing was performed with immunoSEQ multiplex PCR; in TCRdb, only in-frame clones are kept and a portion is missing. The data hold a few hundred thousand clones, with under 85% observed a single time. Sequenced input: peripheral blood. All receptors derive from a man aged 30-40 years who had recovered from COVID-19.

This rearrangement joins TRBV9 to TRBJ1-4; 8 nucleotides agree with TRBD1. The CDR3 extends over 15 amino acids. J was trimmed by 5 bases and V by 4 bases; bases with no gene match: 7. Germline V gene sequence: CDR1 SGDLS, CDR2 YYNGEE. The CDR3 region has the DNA TGTGCCAGCAGCCCAGGGGACAGGATAAATGAAAAACTGTTTTTT. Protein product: CASSPGDRINEKLFF.

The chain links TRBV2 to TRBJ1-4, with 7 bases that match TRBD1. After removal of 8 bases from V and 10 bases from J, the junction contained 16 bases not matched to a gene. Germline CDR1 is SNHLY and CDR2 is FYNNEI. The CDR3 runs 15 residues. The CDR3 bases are TGTGCCAGCTCCCTACAGAGGGGGCCCCAGGGAAAACTGTTTTTT. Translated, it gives CASSLQRGPQGKLFF.

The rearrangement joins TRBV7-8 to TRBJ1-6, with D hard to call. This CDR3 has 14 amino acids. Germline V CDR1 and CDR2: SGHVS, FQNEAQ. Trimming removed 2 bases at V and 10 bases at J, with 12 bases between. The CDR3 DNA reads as TGTGCCAGCAGCTTATCGGACTTGGGGTCACCCCTCCACTTT. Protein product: CASSLSDLGSPLHF.

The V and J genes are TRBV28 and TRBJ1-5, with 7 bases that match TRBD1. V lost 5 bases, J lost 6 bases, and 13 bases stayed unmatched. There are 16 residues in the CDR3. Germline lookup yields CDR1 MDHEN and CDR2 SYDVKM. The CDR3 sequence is CASSRQMTGYRQPQHF. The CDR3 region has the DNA TGTGCCAGCAGTCGCCAAATGACAGGGTATCGTCAGCCCCAGCATTTT.

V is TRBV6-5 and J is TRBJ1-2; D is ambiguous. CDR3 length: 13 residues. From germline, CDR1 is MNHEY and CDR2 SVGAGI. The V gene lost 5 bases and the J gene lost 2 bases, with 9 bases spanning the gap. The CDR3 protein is CASSRTSNYGYTF. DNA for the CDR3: TGTGCCAGCAGTCGAACATCGAACTATGGCTACACCTTC.

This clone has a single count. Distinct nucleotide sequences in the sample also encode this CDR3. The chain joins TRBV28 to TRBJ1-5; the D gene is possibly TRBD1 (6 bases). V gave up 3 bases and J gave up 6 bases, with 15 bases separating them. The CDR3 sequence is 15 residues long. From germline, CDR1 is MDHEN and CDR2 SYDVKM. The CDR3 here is CASSLGGGGGQPQHF. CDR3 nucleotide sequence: TGTGCCAGCAGTTTGGGGGGAGGGGGGGGTCAGCCCCAGCATTTT.

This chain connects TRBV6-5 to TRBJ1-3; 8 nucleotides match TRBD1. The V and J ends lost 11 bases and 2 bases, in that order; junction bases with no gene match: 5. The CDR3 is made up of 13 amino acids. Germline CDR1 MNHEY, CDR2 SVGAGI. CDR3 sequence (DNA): TGTGCCTGCCAGGGGGCCACTGGAAACACCATATATTTT. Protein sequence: CACQGATGNTIYF.

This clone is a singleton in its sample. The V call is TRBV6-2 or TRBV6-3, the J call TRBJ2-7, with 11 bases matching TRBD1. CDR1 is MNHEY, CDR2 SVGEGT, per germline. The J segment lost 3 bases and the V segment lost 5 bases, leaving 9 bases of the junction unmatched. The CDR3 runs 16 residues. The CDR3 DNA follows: TGTGCCAGCAGTAATTTCGGACAGGGGGCGGGCTACGAGCAGTACTTC. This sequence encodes CASSNFGQGAGYEQYF.

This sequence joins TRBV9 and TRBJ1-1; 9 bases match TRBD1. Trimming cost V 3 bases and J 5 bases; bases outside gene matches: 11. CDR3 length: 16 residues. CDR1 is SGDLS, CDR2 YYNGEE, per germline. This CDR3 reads CASSESTDRGRTEAFF. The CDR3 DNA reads TGTGCCAGCAGCGAATCTACCGACAGGGGGAGAACTGAAGCTTTCTTT.

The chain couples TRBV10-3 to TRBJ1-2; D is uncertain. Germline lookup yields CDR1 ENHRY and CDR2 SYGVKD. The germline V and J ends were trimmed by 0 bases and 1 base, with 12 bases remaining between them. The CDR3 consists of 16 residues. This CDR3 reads CAISESASRFNYGYTF. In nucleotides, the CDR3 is TGTGCCATCAGTGAGTCAGCGTCGAGGTTTAACTATGGCTACACCTTC.

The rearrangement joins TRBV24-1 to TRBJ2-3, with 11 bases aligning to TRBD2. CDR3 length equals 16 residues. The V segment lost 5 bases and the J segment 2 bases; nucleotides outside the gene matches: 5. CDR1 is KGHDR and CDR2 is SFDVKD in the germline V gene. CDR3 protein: CATSASTSGATDTQYF. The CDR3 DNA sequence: TGTGCCACCAGTGCCTCGACTAGCGGGGCCACAGATACGCAGTATTTT.

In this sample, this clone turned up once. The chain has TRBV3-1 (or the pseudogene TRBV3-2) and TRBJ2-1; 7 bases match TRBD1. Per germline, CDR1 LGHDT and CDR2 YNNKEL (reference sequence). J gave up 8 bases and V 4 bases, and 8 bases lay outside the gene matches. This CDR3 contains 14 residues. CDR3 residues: CASSLLTGKDEQFF. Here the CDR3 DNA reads TGTGCCAGCAGCCTCCTGACAGGGAAGGATGAGCAGTTCTTC.

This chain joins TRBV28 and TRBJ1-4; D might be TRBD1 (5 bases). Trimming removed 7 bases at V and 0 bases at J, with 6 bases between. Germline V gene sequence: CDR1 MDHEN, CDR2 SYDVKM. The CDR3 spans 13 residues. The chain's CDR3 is CASKGSTNEKLFF. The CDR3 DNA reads TGTGCCAGCAAGGGGTCAACTAATGAAAAACTGTTTTTT.

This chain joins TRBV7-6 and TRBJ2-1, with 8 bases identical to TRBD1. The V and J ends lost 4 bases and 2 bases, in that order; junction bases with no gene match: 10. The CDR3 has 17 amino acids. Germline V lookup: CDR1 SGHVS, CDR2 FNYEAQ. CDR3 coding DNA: TGTGCCAGCAGCTCCATAACCCAGACAGGGGCCTACAATGAGCAGTTCTTC. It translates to CASSSITQTGAYNEQFF.

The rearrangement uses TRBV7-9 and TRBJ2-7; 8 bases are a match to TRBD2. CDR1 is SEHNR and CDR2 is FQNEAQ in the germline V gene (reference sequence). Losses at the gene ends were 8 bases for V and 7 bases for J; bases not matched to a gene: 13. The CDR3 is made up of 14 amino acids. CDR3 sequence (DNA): TGTGCCAGCGGGCGGGGGGCCCAAGAAAAGGAGCAGTACTTC. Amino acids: CASGRGAQEKEQYF.

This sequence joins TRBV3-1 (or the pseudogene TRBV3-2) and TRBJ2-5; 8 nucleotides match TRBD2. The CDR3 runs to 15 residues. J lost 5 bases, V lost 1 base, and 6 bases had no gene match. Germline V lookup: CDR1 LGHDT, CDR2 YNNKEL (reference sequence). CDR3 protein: CASSQVTGGAETQYF. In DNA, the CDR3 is TGTGCCAGCAGCCAAGTCACCGGGGGGGCGGAGACCCAGTACTTC.

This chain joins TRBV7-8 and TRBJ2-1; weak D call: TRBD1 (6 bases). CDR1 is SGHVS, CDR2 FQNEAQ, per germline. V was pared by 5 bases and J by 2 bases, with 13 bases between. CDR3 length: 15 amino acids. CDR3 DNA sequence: TGTGCCAGCAGCCCATTGACAGGAGCCTACAATGAGCAGTTCTTC. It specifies CASSPLTGAYNEQFF. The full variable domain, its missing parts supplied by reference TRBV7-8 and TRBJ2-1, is GAGVSQSPRYKVAKRGQDVALRCDPISGHVSLFWYQQALGQGPEFLTYFQNEAQLDKSGLPSDRFFAERPEGSVSTLKIQRTQQEDSAVYLCASSPLTGAYNEQFFGPGTRLTVL.

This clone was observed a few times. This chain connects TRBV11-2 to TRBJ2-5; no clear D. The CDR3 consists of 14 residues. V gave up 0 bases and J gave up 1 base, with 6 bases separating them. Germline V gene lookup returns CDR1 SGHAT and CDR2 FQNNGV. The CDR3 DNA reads TGTGCCAGCAGCTTAGATTACAGCCAAGAGACCCAGTACTTC. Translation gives CASSLDYSQETQYF.

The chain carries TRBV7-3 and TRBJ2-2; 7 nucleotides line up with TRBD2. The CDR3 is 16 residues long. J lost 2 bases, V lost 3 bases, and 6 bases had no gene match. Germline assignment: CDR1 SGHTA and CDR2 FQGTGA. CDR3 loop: CASSLGLAVNTGELFF. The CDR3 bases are TGTGCCAGCAGCTTGGGGCTAGCGGTAAACACCGGGGAGCTGTTTTTT.

CDR3 amino acids: CASSLVGAGEETQYF. In DNA, the CDR3 is TGTGCCAGCAGCTTAGTAGGTGCGGGGGAAGAGACCCAGTACTTC. The chain combines TRBV7-8 with TRBJ2-5; 7 bases align to TRBD2. V dropped 1 base and J dropped 3; count of bases not matched to a gene: 5. The CDR3 is 15 residues long. Germline V CDR1 and CDR2: SGHVS, FQNEAQ.

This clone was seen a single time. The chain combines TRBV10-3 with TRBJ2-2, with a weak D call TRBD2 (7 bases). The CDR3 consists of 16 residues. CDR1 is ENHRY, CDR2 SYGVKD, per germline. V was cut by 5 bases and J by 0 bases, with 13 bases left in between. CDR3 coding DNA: TGTGCCATCAGTCGTGGGGGGGGCGCGAACACCGGGGAGCTGTTTTTT. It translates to CAISRGGGANTGELFF.

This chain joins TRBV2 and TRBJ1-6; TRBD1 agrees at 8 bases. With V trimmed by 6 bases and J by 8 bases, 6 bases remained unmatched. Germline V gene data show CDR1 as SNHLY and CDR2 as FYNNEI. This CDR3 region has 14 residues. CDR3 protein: CASSNRGGYSPLHF. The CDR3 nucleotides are TGTGCCAGCAGCAACAGGGGGGGATATTCACCCCTCCACTTT.

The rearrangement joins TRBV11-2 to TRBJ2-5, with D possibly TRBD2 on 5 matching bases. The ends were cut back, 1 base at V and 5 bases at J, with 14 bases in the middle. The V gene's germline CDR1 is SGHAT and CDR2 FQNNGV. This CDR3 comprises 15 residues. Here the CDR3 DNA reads TGTGCCAGCAGCTTAGGACTTGGTACGGGGGAGACCCAGTACTTC. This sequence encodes CASSLGLGTGETQYF.

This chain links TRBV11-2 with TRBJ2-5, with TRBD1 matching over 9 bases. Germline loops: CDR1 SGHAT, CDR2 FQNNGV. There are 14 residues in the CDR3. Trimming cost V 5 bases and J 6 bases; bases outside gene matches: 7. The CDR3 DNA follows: TGTGCCAGCAGCGGATACAGGGGGCGGCAGACCCAGTACTTC. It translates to CASSGYRGRQTQYF.

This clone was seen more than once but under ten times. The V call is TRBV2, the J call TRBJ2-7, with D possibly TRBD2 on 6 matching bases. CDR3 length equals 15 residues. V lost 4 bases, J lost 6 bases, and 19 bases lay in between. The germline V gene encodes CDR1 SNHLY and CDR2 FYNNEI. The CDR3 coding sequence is TGTGCCAGCAGTGTTGGGGGGACCACGGTGGGCGAGCAGTACTTC. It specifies CASSVGGTTVGEQYF.

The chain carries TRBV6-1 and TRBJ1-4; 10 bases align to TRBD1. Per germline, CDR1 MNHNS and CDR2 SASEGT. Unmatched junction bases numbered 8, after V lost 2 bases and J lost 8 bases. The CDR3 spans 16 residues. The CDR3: CASSERTGGFREKLFF. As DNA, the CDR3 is TGTGCCAGCAGTGAAAGGACAGGGGGTTTTAGAGAAAAACTGTTTTTT.